What follows are 5 T cell receptor beta chains derived from one specimen sequenced in a study of shared clonotypes between healthy human individuals. The data were produced by immunoSEQ multiplex PCR, yet TCRdb's version contains in-frame clones alone and is incomplete. The repertoire includes 750,000 to 1,000,000 clones, roughly 92% of them detected once, and less than 25% sits in the top ten. Naive CD8 populations comprised CD45RO-negative cells positively selected for CCR7, excluding terminally differentiated effector memory CD45RA+ cells. Source material: naive CD8+ T cells sorted from blood. The origin of the receptors is a man younger than 40 in good health.

This sequence joins TRBV19 and TRBJ2-1; tentatively, D is TRBD1 (5 bases). The CDR3 loop spans 15 amino acids. Germline values: CDR1 LNHDA, CDR2 SQIVND (reference sequence). The germline V and J ends were trimmed by 9 bases and 1 base, with 16 bases remaining between them. CDR3 coding DNA: TGTGCCAGCACCATGGGTGGGGCTTCCTACAATGAGCAGTTCTTC. Its translation: CASTMGGASYNEQFF.

This sequence joins TRBV5-3 and TRBJ1-1; a weak D match, TRBD1 (5 bases). TRBV5-3 is placed among ORFs of uncertain function. Between the trimmed V and J ends, which lost 5 bases and 5 bases, there was a span of 22 bases. This CDR3 contains 16 residues. CDR3 protein: CARRMPEGRVRTEAFF. CDR3 nucleotide sequence: TGTGCCAGAAGGATGCCCGAGGGCAGGGTGAGAACTGAAGCTTTCTTT.

J is TRBJ2-7 and V is TRBV27, with no clear D. The V gene's germline CDR1 is MNHEY and CDR2 SMNVEV (reference sequence). There are 14 residues in the CDR3. Trimming shortened V by 5 bases and J by 2 bases, and 13 bases separated the two germline ends. CDR3 sequence: CASSDGGGPYEQYF. The CDR3 DNA reads as TGTGCCAGCAGTGATGGTGGCGGACCCTACGAGCAGTACTTC.

The rearrangement joins TRBV7-9 to TRBJ1-2; 8 bases are shared with TRBD1. Trimming cost V 5 bases and J 2 bases; bases outside gene matches: 16. Germline assignment: CDR1 SEHNR and CDR2 FQNEAQ (reference sequence). The CDR3 loop spans 18 amino acids. The CDR3 bases are TGTGCCAGCAGCCTACGATCGGGCAGGGGGCGGACGAACTATGGCTACACCTTC. It translates to CASSLRSGRGRTNYGYTF.

V and J are TRBV7-9 and TRBJ2-5; D may match TRBD1 or TRBD2 (5 bases each). Germline CDR1 and CDR2: SEHNR and FQNEAQ (reference sequence). This CDR3 has 16 amino acids. V lost 5 bases and J 4 bases, leaving 20 bases between the germline ends. The CDR3 is CASSPGPSSPTETQYF. For the CDR3, the DNA is TGTGCCAGCAGCCCGGGACCATCATCACCCACAGAGACCCAGTACTTC.